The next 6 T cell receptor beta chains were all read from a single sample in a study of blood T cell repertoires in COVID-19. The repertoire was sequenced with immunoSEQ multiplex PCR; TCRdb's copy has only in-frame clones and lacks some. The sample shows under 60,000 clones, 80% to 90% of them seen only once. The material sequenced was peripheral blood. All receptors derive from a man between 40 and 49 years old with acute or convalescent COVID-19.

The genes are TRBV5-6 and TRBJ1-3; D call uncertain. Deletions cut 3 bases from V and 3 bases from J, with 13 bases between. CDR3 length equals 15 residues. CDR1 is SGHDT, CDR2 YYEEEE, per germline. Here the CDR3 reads CASSSRHRGGNTIYF. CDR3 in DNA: TGTGCCAGCAGCTCCCGGCATAGAGGTGGAAACACCATATATTTT.

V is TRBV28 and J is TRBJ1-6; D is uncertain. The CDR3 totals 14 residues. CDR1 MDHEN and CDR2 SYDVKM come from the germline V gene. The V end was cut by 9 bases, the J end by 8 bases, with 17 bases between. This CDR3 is CASGLRESYSPLHF. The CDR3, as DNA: TGTGCCAGTGGCCTTAGGGAGTCTTATTCACCCCTCCACTTT.

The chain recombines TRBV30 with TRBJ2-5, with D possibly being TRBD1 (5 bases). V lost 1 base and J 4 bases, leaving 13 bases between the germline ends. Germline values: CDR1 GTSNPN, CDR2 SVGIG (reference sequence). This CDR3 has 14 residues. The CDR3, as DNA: TGTGCCTGGAGTGCCTCAGGGCTAGGAGAGACCCAGTACTTC. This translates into CAWSASGLGETQYF.

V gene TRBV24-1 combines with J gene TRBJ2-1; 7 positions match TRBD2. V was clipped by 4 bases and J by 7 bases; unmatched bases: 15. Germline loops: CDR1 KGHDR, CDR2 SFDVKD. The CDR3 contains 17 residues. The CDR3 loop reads CATSDPVLGPRGNEQFF. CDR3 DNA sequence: TGTGCCACCAGTGACCCCGTGTTAGGCCCGCGGGGGAATGAGCAGTTCTTC.

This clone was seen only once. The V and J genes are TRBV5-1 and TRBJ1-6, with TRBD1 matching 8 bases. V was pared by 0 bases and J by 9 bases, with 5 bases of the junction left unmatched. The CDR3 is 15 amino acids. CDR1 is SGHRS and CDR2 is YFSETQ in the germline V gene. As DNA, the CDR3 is TGCGCCAGCAGCTTGGGGGGACAGGCGGGTTCACCCCTCCACTTT. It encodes CASSLGGQAGSPLHF.

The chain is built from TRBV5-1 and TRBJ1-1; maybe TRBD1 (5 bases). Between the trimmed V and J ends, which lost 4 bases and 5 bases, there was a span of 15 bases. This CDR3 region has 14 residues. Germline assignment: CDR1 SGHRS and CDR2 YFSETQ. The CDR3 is CASSRDFGGTEAFF. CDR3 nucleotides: TGCGCCAGCAGCCGGGACTTTGGGGGGACTGAAGCTTTCTTT.